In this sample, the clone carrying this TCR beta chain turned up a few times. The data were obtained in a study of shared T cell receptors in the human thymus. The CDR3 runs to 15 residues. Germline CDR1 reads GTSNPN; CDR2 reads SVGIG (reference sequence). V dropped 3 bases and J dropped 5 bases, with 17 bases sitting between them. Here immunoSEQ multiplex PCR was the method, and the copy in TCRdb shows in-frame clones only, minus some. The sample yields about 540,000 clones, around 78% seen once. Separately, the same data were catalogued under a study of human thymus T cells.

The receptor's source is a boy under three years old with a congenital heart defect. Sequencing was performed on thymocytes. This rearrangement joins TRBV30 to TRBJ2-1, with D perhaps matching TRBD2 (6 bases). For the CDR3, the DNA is TGTGCCTGGAGGCTCCTGGCGGGGAGGAACAATGAGCAGTTCTTC. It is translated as CAWRLLAGRNNEQFF.